This T cell receptor (beta chain) originates from a study of cytomegalovirus exposure and HLA in healthy donors. In this sample, this clone turned up a few times. What it recognizes is unknown. The CDR3 totals 14 residues. Trimming cost V 1 base and J 3 bases, with 11 bases left between them. In germline, CDR1 is SGHNT, CDR2 YYREEE (reference sequence). Researchers ran the PCR with 60 Vbeta and 13 Jbeta primers. Profiling relied on immunoSEQ multiplex PCR, and the TCRdb table lists in-frame clones only, not all of them. This sample carries approximately 130,000 clones, approximately 85% of them seen once, and the ten largest clones take around 8.1%. General observations from the study: The study designated 150 or so TCR beta chains cytomegalovirus-associated. An analysis done earlier found most TCR beta V segments productive about 87% or about 30% of the time. Common viral pathogens seemed to be connected with several of the most significant clusters, according to a later analysis.

The chain joins TRBV5-4 to TRBJ2-7, with D possibly TRBD2 on 6 matching bases. The TCR was taken from a woman aged 45-60 years in good health and CMV-seropositive. Sequenced material: PBMCs. The CDR3 region is CASSLYGGIYEQYF. CDR3 nucleotide sequence: TGTGCCAGCAGCTTGTACGGGGGTATCTACGAGCAGTACTTC.